This T cell receptor beta chain comes out of a study of CD8 T cells in ankylosing spondylitis. Study findings and constraints: Blood from ankylosing spondylitis patients appeared to carry a characteristic roughly 8-variant TCR beta motif. Disease-linked clones reportedly concentrated significantly in matched ankylosing spondylitis synovial fluid. Certain motif variants had earlier appeared in reactive arthritis synovial fluid and blood. Researchers report that disease-linked clones proved CD8+ and relatively rare in peripheral blood.

This clonotype was picked up many times. What it binds is not known. Making the TCR beta libraries involved quantitative 5'-RACE with molecular barcodes. TCRdb used MiXCR to reprocess the 5' RACE reads, holding one entry per CDR3 protein. The table lists roughly 370,000 distinct CDR3 sequences, approximately 20% of them singletons. The ends were cut back, 3 bases at V and 5 bases at J, with 7 bases in the middle. The CDR3 runs to 12 residues. This clonotype originated in a male donor with ankylosing spondylitis. The sequencing input was blood, either unsorted or a sorted T cell fraction (not recorded which). This chain connects TRBV12-3 or TRBV12-4 to TRBJ2-5; D uncertain. The CDR3 reads CASSFPGETQYF. CDR3 DNA: TGTGCCAGCAGTTTTCCCGGGGAGACCCAGTACTTC.